This T cell receptor (beta chain) was sequenced during a study of blood T cell repertoires in COVID-19. On the study more broadly: Samples taken during acute and convalescent COVID-19 were collected in the United States, Italy and Spain.

Libraries were prepared by immunoSEQ multiplex PCR; TCRdb keeps only in-frame clonotypes and omits some of them. The table lists fewer than 130,000 clones, more than 65% of them singletons. This sequence was found in a woman at least 80 years old with acute or convalescent COVID-19. Sequencing was done on a sample of peripheral blood.

This chain's CDR3 is CASSQTGVAYNEQFF. The CDR3 DNA sequence: TGTGCCAGCAGCCAAACAGGGGTGGCCTACAATGAGCAGTTCTTC. The chain links TRBV3-1 (or the pseudogene TRBV3-2) to TRBJ2-1; TRBD1 agrees at 7 bases. V shed 2 bases and J 2 bases; nucleotides not matched to a gene: 3. Germline V lookup: CDR1 LGHDT, CDR2 YNNKEL (reference sequence). The CDR3 has 15 residues.